This TCR beta chain was recorded in a study of a mutant IDH1 vaccine in newly diagnosed glioma. V was shortened by 5 bases and J by 6 bases, with 13 bases between the two germline ends. Germline lookup yields CDR1 GTSNPN and CDR2 SVGIG (reference sequence). This CDR3 has 12 residues. The time point: baseline, week 1 (first vaccination visit). The treatment here: pre-vaccination baseline after standard-of-care therapy. New astrocytomas of WHO grade 3 or 4 that were IDH1-mutant and ATRX-lost were found in the donors. Repertoires were generated with immunoSEQ multiplex PCR, while TCRdb's copy carries only in-frame clones and drops some. The table has 60,000 to 75,000 clones, 65% to 85% seen once.

The sequence derives from a woman between 18 and 30 years old with glioma. Some clones in this sample may be carry-over from other donors' samples. The J gene is TRBJ1-1, the V gene TRBV30; maybe TRBD1 (6 bases). The source was peripheral blood mononuclear cells (PBMCs), collected from a glioma patient treated with radiotherapy, temozolomide or both. The CDR3 is CAWEEGDAEAFF. CDR3 DNA: TGTGCCTGGGAGGAGGGGGACGCTGAAGCTTTCTTT.